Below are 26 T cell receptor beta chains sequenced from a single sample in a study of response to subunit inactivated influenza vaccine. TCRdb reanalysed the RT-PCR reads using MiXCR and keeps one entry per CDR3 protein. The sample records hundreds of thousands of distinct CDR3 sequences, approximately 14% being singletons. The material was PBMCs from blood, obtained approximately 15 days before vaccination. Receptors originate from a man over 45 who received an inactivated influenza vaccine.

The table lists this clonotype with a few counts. The CDR3 sequence: CSALSVRATDTQYF. The CDR3 coding sequence is TGCAGTGCGCTCAGCGTGAGGGCCACAGATACGCAGTATTTT. This chain connects TRBV20-1 to TRBJ2-3; D might be TRBD2 (5 bases). The CDR3 is 14 residues long. Deletions cut 6 bases from V and 2 bases from J, with 15 bases between. The germline gives CDR1 DFQATT, CDR2 SNEGSKA (reference sequence).

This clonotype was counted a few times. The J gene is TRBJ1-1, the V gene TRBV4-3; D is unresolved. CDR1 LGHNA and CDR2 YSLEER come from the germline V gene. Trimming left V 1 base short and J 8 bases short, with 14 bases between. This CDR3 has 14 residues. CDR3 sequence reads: CASSQVAGSSEAFF. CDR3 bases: TGCGCCAGCAGCCAAGTGGCTGGAAGCTCCGAAGCTTTCTTT.

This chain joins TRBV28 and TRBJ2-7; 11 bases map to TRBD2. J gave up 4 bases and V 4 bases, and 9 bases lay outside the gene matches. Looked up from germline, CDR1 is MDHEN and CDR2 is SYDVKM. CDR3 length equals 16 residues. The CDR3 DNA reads TGTGCCAGCAGTTCCCACGGGACTAGCGGAATTTACGAGCAGTACTTC. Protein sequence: CASSSHGTSGIYEQYF.

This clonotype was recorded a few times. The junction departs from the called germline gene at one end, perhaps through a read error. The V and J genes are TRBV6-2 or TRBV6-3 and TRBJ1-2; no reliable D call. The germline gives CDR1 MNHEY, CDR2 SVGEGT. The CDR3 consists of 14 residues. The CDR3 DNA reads TGTGCTAGCAGTTCTCCGTTCGGAACGATTGGCTACACCTTC. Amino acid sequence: CASSSPFGTIGYTF.

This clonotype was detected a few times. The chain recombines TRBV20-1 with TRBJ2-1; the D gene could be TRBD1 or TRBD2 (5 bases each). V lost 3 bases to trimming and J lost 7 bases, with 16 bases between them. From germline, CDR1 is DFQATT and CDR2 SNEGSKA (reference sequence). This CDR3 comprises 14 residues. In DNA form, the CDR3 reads TGCAGTGCTAGTTCTTGGGGGACGGGGAATGAGCAGTTCTTC. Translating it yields CSASSWGTGNEQFF.

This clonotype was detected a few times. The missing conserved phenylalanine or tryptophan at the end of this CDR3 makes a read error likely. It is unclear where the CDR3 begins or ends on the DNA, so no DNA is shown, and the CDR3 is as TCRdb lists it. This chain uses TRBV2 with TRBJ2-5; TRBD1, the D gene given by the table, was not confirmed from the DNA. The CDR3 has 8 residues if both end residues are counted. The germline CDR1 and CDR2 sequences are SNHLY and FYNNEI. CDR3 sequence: CASSESGL.

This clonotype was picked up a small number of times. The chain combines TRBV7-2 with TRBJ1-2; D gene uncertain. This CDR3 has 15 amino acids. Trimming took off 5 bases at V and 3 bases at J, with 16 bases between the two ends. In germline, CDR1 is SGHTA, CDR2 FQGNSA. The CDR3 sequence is CASSPGPQTDYGYTF. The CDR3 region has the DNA TGTGCCAGCAGCCCCGGCCCTCAGACGGACTATGGCTACACCTTC.

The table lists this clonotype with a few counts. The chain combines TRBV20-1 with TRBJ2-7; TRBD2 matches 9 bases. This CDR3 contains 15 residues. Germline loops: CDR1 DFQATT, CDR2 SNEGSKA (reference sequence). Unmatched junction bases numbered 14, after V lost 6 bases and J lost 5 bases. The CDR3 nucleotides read TGCAGTGCCAGGGGAGGCGGGAGGGCCTGGGACGAGCAGTACTTC. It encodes CSARGGGRAWDEQYF.

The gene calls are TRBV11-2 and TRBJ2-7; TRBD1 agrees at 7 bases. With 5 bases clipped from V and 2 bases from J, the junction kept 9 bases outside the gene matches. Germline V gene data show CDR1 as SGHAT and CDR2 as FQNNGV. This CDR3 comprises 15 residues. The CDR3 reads CASSREPGQTYEQYF. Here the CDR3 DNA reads TGTGCCAGCAGCCGAGAACCGGGACAGACCTACGAGCAGTACTTC.

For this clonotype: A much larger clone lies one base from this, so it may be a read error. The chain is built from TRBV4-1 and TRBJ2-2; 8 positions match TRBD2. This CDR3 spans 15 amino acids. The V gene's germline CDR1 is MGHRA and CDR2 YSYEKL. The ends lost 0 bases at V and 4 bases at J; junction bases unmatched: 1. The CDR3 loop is CASSQEAGATGELFF. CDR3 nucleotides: TGCGCCAGCAGCCAAGAAGCGGGGGCCACCGGGGAGCTGTTTTTT.

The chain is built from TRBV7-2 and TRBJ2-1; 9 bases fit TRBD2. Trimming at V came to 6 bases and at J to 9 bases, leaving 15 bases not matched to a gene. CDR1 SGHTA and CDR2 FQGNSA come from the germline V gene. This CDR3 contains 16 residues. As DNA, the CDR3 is TGTGCCAGCAGTCCTAGGGGTAGCGGGAGAAGAGGTGAGCAGTTCTTC. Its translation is CASSPRGSGRRGEQFF.

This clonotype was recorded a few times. This CDR3 reads CASSQFGRANTGELFF. The DNA for the CDR3 is TGTGCCAGCAGCCAATTTGGAAGAGCGAACACCGGGGAGCTGTTTTTT. This chain joins TRBV3-1 and TRBJ2-2, with D uncertain. Trimming removed 2 bases from V and 0 bases from J, with 10 bases in between. Germline CDR1 LGHDT, CDR2 YNNKEL (reference sequence). The CDR3 totals 16 residues.

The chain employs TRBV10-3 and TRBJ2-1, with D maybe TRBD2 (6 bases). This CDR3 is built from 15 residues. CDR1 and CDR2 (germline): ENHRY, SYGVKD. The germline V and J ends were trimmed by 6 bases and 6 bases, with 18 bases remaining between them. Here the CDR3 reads CAIRSQGGSGNEQFF. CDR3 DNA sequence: TGTGCCATCAGGAGTCAGGGAGGTAGCGGCAATGAGCAGTTCTTC.

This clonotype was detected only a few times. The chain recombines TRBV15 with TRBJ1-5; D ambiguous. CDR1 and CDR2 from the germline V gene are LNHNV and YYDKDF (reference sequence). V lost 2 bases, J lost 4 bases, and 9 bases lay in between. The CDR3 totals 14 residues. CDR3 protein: CATSRFGRNQPQHF. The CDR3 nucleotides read TGTGCCACCAGCAGATTCGGCAGGAATCAGCCCCAGCATTTT. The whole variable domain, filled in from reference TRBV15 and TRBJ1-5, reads DAMVIQNPRYQVTQFGKPVTLSCSQTLNHNVMYWYQQKSSQAPKLLFHYYDKDFNNEADTPDNFQSRRPNTSFCFLDIRSPGLGDTAMYLCATSRFGRNQPQHFGDGTRLSIL.

The CDR3 DNA sequence: TGCAGCGTAGAGGGACAGGGTCCTGAAGCTTTCTTT. This sequence encodes CSVEGQGPEAFF. The V and J genes are TRBV29-1 and TRBJ1-1; 9 bases are a match to TRBD1. V trimming: 6 bases; J trimming: 6 bases; junction bases outside the gene matches: 5. The CDR3 has 12 amino acids. Germline V lookup: CDR1 SQVTM, CDR2 ANQGSEA.

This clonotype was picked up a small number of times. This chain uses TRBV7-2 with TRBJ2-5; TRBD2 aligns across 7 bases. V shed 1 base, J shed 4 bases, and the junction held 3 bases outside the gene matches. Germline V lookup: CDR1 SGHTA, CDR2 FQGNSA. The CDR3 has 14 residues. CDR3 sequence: CASSLGGTTETQYF. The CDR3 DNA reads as TGTGCCAGCAGCTTAGGCGGGACTACAGAGACCCAGTACTTC. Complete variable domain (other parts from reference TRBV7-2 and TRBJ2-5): GAGVSQSPSNKVTEKGKDVELRCDPISGHTALYWYRQSLGQGLEFLIYFQGNSAPDKSGLPSDRFSAERTGGSVSTLTIQRTQQEDSAVYLCASSLGGTTETQYFGPGTRLLVL.

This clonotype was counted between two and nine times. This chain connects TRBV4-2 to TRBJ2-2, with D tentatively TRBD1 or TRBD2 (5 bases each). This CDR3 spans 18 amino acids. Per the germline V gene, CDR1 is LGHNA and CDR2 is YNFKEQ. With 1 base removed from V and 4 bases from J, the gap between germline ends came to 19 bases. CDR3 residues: CASSQVWARVRGTGELFF. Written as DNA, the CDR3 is TGTGCCAGCAGCCAAGTCTGGGCGAGGGTTAGGGGCACCGGGGAGCTGTTTTTT.

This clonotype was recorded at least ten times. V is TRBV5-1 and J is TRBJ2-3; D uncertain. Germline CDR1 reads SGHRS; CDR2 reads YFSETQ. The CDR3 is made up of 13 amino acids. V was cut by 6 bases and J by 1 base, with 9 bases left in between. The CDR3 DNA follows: TGCGCCAGCAAGGACGGAGGCACAGATACGCAGTATTTT. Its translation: CASKDGGTDTQYF.

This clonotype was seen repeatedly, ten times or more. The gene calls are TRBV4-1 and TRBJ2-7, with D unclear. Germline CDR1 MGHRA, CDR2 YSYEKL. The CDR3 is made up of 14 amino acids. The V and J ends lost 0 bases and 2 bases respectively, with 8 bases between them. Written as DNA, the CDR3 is TGCGCCAGCAGCCAAGAGTCAGGCCCCTACGAGCAGTACTTC. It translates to CASSQESGPYEQYF.

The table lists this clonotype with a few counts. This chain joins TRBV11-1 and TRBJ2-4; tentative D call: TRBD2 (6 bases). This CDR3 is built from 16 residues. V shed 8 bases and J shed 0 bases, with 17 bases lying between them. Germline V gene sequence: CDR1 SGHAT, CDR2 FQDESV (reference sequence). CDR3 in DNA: TGTGCCAGCGCTGCGGGACCCACCATAGCCAAAAACATTCAGTACTTC. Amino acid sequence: CASAAGPTIAKNIQYF.

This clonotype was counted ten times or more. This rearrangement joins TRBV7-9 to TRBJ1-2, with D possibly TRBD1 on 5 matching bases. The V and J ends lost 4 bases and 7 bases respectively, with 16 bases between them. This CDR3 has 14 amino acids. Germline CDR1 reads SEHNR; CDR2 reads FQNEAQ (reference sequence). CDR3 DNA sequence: TGTGCCAGCAGCTGGGAGGGGCCGAGGGGTGGCTACACCTTC. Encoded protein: CASSWEGPRGGYTF.

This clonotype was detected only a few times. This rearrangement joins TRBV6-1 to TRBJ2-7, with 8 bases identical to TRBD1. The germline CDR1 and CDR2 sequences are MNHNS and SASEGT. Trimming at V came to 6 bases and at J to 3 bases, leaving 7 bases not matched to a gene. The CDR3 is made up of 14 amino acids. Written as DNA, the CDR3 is TGTGCCAGCAGAATGACAGGGGCGAGCTACGAGCAGTACTTC. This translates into CASRMTGASYEQYF.

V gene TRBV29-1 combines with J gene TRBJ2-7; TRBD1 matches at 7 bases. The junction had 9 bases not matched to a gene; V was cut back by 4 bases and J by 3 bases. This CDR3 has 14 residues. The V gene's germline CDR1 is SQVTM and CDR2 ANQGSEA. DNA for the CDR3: TGCAGCGTTGCCCCGCGACAGGGCGGCTACGAGCAGTACTTC. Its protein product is CSVAPRQGGYEQYF.

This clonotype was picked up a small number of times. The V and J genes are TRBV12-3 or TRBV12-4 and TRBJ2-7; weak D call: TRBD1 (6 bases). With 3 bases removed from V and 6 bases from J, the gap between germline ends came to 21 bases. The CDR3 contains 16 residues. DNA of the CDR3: TGTGCCAGCAGTTTCTCGGCAACCAGGGGTTCTTTCGAGCAGTACTTC. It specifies CASSFSATRGSFEQYF.

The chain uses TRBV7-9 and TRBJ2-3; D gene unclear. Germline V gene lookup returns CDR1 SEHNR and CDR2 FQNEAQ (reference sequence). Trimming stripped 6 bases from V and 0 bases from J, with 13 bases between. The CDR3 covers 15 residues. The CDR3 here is CASSYSSTSTDTQYF. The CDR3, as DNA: TGTGCCAGCAGTTACAGTTCCACTAGCACAGATACGCAGTATTTT.

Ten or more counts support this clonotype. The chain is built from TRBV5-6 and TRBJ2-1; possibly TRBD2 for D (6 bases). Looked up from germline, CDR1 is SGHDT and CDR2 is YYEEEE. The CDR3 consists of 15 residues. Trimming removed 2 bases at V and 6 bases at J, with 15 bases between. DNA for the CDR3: TGTGCCAGCAGCTTCAGGCTAGCGAAACCCAATGAGCAGTTCTTC. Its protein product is CASSFRLAKPNEQFF.